This TCR beta chain comes out of a study of T cell repertoires in cytomegalovirus infection (dated by TCRdb to between 2018 and 2021). For the wider study: Peptide stimulations targeted recently identified HLA-C-restricted CMV epitopes, whose presentation resists viral immunomodulation, together with well-studied HLA-B-restricted epitopes. The HLA type of each donor mattered for the analysis, because public TCR beta signatures pointed to carriage of CMV infection along with the matching HLA type.

Sequencer: Illumina HiSeq 1500. TCRdb reprocessed the public reads (quality trimming at Q25 with fastp, clone calling with MiXCR) and kept in-frame beta chains. Each CDR3 protein appears once, grouped with its most common genes and DNA. Counted in this sample were about 740,000 distinct CDR3 sequences; 33% of them appeared once. The top ten constitute roughly 18% of the sample. Read against the paper, the sample's treatment or condition label means: in vitro stimulation with specific CMV peptide epitopes to enrich CMV-specific T cells. The germline V gene gives CDR1 as SGHTA and CDR2 as FQGNSA. Cut back by 5 bases and 3 bases, the V and J ends lie 5 bases apart. The CDR3 runs 12 amino acids, cysteine and phenylalanine included. The kept DNA is CDR3 alone, 36 bases in frame from the first base. This clonotype was detected only a few times. Its antigen remains unidentified. No clone much larger than this one lies a single base away; base qualities are absent.

The full study reports these points: Cumulative frequency of public TCR beta family members discriminated carriers of CMV infection plus the relevant HLA type in this cohort and an independent approximately 400-donor cohort. The ex vivo response was dominated by HLA-C-restricted CMV-specific TCR beta clonotypes, and the single most frequent clonotype in two of eight donors was supplied by these HLA-C-restricted clonotypes.

The receptor comes from a human donor in good health (CMV status not recorded). Some clones in this sample may be carry-over from other donors' samples. Sequenced material: cultured PBMCs, taken from culture after CMV antigen stimulation. The chain is assembled from TRBV7-2 and TRBJ1-5, with an unclear D gene assignment. The nucleotide sequence is TGTGCCAGCAGCCCCGACAATCAGCCCCAGCATTTT. Translation gives CASSPDNQPQHF.